This TCR beta chain was recovered during a study of T-cell reconstitution after alpha-beta-depleted transplantation in children (TCRdb year 2016). For the wider study: The study quantitatively tracked T-cell immune reconstitution after TCRalphabeta/CD19-depleted allogeneic hematopoietic cell transplantation in children using TCR repertoire profiling.

The paper's findings and limits, for the study overall: About two months after transplant, the apparently early recovery of alphabetaT-cell counts reportedly depended on just several hundred clones that had expanded rapidly and came from non-depleted graft cells. In some patients, the high TCRbeta diversity seen at day 60 was put down to recipient T cells and intrathymic progenitors that had survived conditioning. Over subsequent months, a decline in hyperexpanded clone frequencies was noted, and after one year, T-cell counts and TCRbeta diversity were mostly ascribed to newly produced T cells.

Details on this clonotype: Its cognate antigen has yet to be identified. A much more abundant neighbour one base away suggests this may be a read error.

The CDR3 contains 20 residues, cysteine and phenylalanine counted. Only the CDR3 DNA is retained, 60 bases long and in frame from the first base. Trimming accounts for 7 bases at V and 3 bases at J, while the number of junction bases matched to no gene is 16. From a lookup of the germline V gene, CDR1 and CDR2 are SGHVS and FQNEAQ. The treatment or condition tag for this specimen amounts to: allogeneic hematopoietic cell transplantation with graft depleted of TCRalphabeta T cells and CD19 B cells. The transplant recipients were children given TCRalphabeta/CD19-depleted allogeneic hematopoietic cell grafts. Receptor amplification or capture employed PCR. TCRdb shows the sequencer as Illumina HiSeq 2500. To normalize quantification of the TCRbeta repertoire, the TCR libraries were built with molecular barcoding that relied on unique molecular identifiers. Using fastp trimming at Q25 and MiXCR clonotype assembly, TCRdb reanalyzed the public sequencing data and kept in-frame beta chains. One record per CDR3 amino acid sequence lists the most common genes and DNA. In this sample the table shows approximately 300,000 distinct CDR3 sequences, 10% of which occur a single time. The ten largest clonotypes hold just under 7.5% of the sample.

This TCR derives from a boy in the first two years of life with acute myeloid leukemia, due to receive a stem cell transplant. This specimen consisted of PBMCs, obtained before TCRalphabeta/CD19-depleted stem cell transplant. This chain joins TRBV7-8 to TRBJ2-3; 16 nucleotides in the junction match TRBD2. The DNA sequence follows: TGTGCCAGCAACTCATTCCCGGGACTAGCGGGGGGGCGTTCAACAGATACGCAGTATTTT. This encodes CASNSFPGLAGGRSTDTQYF. Where the CDR3 stops, the reference TRBV7-8 and TRBJ2-3 genes take over; the full variable domain is GAGVSQSPRYKVAKRGQDVALRCDPISGHVSLFWYQQALGQGPEFLTYFQNEAQLDKSGLPSDRFFAERPEGSVSTLKIQRTQQEDSAVYLCASNSFPGLAGGRSTDTQYFGPGTRLTVL.